One T cell receptor beta chain is described in this entry. The sample originates from a study of blood T cell repertoires in COVID-19. Sequenced by immunoSEQ multiplex PCR; TCRdb stores in-frame clones only, minus some. This sample carries approximately 98,000 clones, about 81% of them seen once, and the ten largest clones take 4.1%. J gave up 4 bases and V 4 bases, and 9 bases lay outside the gene matches. Germline loops: CDR1 MNHEY, CDR2 SVGAGI. The CDR3 extends over 15 amino acids. Sequences were obtained from peripheral blood. The sequence was obtained from a man in his fifties or sixties with acute or convalescent COVID-19. J is TRBJ1-1 and V is TRBV6-5; 7 bases line up with TRBD1. As DNA, the CDR3 is TGTGCCAGCAGTTTCGAGACAGGGAGAGGCACTGAAGCTTTCTTT. Amino acids: CASSFETGRGTEAFF.